Listed below are T cell receptor beta chains from one sample, sequenced in a study of blood T cell repertoires in COVID-19. The assay was immunoSEQ multiplex PCR, and TCRdb's table has in-frame clones only and misses some. The data show about 220,000 clones, more than 65% seen once. The sequenced sample was peripheral blood. The receptors were sampled from a woman of 80 years or more with acute or convalescent COVID-19. CDR3s include the opening cysteine and the closing phenylalanine or tryptophan. Fields, in order: CDR3 DNA, CDR3 protein, D gene, clone size, J gene, V gene. The D gene is left open where the match is weak. Size tells how often a clone was seen (once, few, many) or the class of an expanded clone, and some rows leave it out.

DNA: TGTGCCAGTAGGACCCCCGGGGGGGTTTACAATCAGCCCCAGCATTTT
CDR3: CASRTPGGVYNQPQHF
D: -
size: -
J: TRBJ1-5
V: TRBV19

DNA: TGTGCCAGCAGTGAAGTGGGCGGGGGCCTCTTTAAAGAGACCCAGTACTTC
CDR3: CASSEVGGGLFKETQYF
D: -
size: -
J: TRBJ2-5
V: TRBV6-1

DNA: TGTGCCATCAGTTCCTTACAGGACGTCTATAATTCACCCCTCCACTTT
CDR3: CAISSLQDVYNSPLHF
D: -
size: -
J: TRBJ1-6
V: TRBV10-3

DNA: TGTGCCAGCACCCTAGCGGGGGGGACAATTCAAGAGACCCAGTACTTC
CDR3: CASTLAGGTIQETQYF
D: TRBD2
size: -
J: TRBJ2-5
V: TRBV2

DNA: TGTGCCAGCAGCGCCGCAGGGGGCGGGTATGGCTACACCTTC
CDR3: CASSAAGGGYGYTF
D: TRBD1
size: -
J: TRBJ1-2
V: TRBV5-4

DNA: TGTGCCAGCCTCCCCTATGCAACTAATGAAAAACTGTTTTTT
CDR3: CASLPYATNEKLFF
D: -
size: -
J: TRBJ1-4
V: TRBV21-1

DNA: TGTGCCAGCAGGCCCGCTGGGCCATACGAGCAGTACTTC
CDR3: CASRPAGPYEQYF
D: -
size: once
J: TRBJ2-7
V: TRBV6-5

DNA: TGTGCCAGCGAGTCCCCGTCGTCCGCCGACTATCAGCCCCAGCATTTT
CDR3: CASESPSSADYQPQHF
D: -
size: -
J: TRBJ1-5
V: TRBV19

DNA: TGTGCCAGCTCATCCCGTTTAGGGGGCCGGGTAGACTATGGCTACACCTTC
CDR3: CASSSRLGGRVDYGYTF
D: TRBD1
size: -
J: TRBJ1-2
V: TRBV18

DNA: TGTGCCAGCAGCTTAGACCCCCCCACTAGCGGGGGCCCCGAACGGGAGCTGTTTTTT
CDR3: CASSLDPPTSGGPERELFF
D: TRBD2
size: -
J: TRBJ2-2
V: TRBV7-2

DNA: TGTGCCAGCACCCGTCCGGGACAGGGCTACAATGAGCAGTTCTTC
CDR3: CASTRPGQGYNEQFF
D: TRBD1
size: -
J: TRBJ2-1
V: TRBV7-9

DNA: TGTGCCAGCAGCTCAACGGGGTTGACCACCACCGGGGAGCTGTTTTTT
CDR3: CASSSTGLTTTGELFF
D: -
size: -
J: TRBJ2-2
V: TRBV11-2

DNA: TGTGCCACCAGCGGTTTTGCCGGGACAGGGGACAATCAGCCCCAGCATTTT
CDR3: CATSGFAGTGDNQPQHF
D: TRBD1
size: -
J: TRBJ1-5
V: TRBV15

DNA: TGTGCCAGTAGTACCACAGGGGTGAGCTATGGCTACACCTTC
CDR3: CASSTTGVSYGYTF
D: TRBD1
size: -
J: TRBJ1-2
V: TRBV19

DNA: TGTGCCAGCAGCCAAGAATACCGGGATGAGCAGTTCTTC
CDR3: CASSQEYRDEQFF
D: -
size: -
J: TRBJ2-1
V: TRBV3-1/TRBV3-2

DNA: TGTGCCAGCAGATTCTTCAGGGAAACCTACGAGCAGTACTTC
CDR3: CASRFFRETYEQYF
D: -
size: -
J: TRBJ2-7
V: TRBV6-5

DNA: TGCAGCCCGACAACCTCCTACAATGAGCAGTTCTTC
CDR3: CSPTTSYNEQFF
D: -
size: few
J: TRBJ2-1
V: TRBV29-1

DNA: TGTGCCATCAGTGGGACAGGGAGTCGGGGCTACGAGCAGTACTTC
CDR3: CAISGTGSRGYEQYF
D: TRBD1
size: -
J: TRBJ2-7
V: TRBV10-3

DNA: TGCGCCAGCAGCTTGCAGGGTAGCCACGAGCAGTACTTC
CDR3: CASSLQGSHEQYF
D: -
size: few
J: TRBJ2-7
V: TRBV5-1

DNA: TGTGCCAGCAGCATTCAGCAGGGGGCGGTTGAAGCTTTCTTT
CDR3: CASSIQQGAVEAFF
D: TRBD1
size: -
J: TRBJ1-1
V: TRBV5-4

DNA: TGCGCCAGCAGCACTCGAGCGGGGGACTCCTACGAGCAGTACTTC
CDR3: CASSTRAGDSYEQYF
D: TRBD2
size: -
J: TRBJ2-7
V: TRBV4-3

DNA: TGTGCCATCAGAGCGGACAGAGCCGCCTCTCACGAGCAGTACTTC
CDR3: CAIRADRAASHEQYF
D: -
size: -
J: TRBJ2-7
V: TRBV10-3

DNA: TGTGCCAGCACCCCCGGACAGGTTAGCTCCTACGAGCAGTACTTC
CDR3: CASTPGQVSSYEQYF
D: TRBD1
size: -
J: TRBJ2-7
V: TRBV6-5

DNA: TGTGCCAGTAGTCCCAGGGGGATTGAAAATGAGCAGTTCTTC
CDR3: CASSPRGIENEQFF
D: TRBD1
size: -
J: TRBJ2-1
V: TRBV19

DNA: TGTGCCGGTGGCGGCAGGGGTTTAACCGGGGAGCTGTTTTTT
CDR3: CAGGGRGLTGELFF
D: -
size: few
J: TRBJ2-2
V: TRBV6-5

DNA: TGTGCCAGCAGCCAGGGGCCAGCGGGGTTCCAAGAGACCCAGTACTTC
CDR3: CASSQGPAGFQETQYF
D: TRBD2
size: -
J: TRBJ2-5
V: TRBV3-1/TRBV3-2

DNA: TGTGCCTCCTCCTACAGGGGCGACTATGGCTACACCTTC
CDR3: CASSYRGDYGYTF
D: TRBD1
size: -
J: TRBJ1-2
V: TRBV19

DNA: TGTGCCAGTAGAACTAGCGGGGTTGGAGAGACCCAGTACTTC
CDR3: CASRTSGVGETQYF
D: TRBD2
size: -
J: TRBJ2-5
V: TRBV19

DNA: TGTGCCAGCTCACCAATACAGAGTTTGAACACTGAAGCTTTCTTT
CDR3: CASSPIQSLNTEAFF
D: -
size: -
J: TRBJ1-1
V: TRBV18

DNA: TGTGCCAGTAGTATAGCCCTACAGGACCGCTCTGGAGCTAGAGCGCAGTATTTT
CDR3: CASSIALQDRSGARAQYF
D: -
size: -
J: TRBJ2-3
V: TRBV19

DNA: TGTGCCAGCAGCCAAGAGGGGGGAAACACTGAAGCTTTCTTT
CDR3: CASSQEGGNTEAFF
D: -
size: -
J: TRBJ1-1
V: TRBV14

DNA: TGTGCCAGTAGCAGGGGATCTACGGTCGATGAGCAGTTCTTC
CDR3: CASSRGSTVDEQFF
D: -
size: -
J: TRBJ2-1
V: TRBV19

DNA: TGTGCCTGGAGTGTTCCGCACAGCGGGGATCGCAATGAGCAGTTCTTC
CDR3: CAWSVPHSGDRNEQFF
D: TRBD2
size: once
J: TRBJ2-1
V: TRBV30

DNA: TGCAGTGCCATCGAGGGATATGGCTACACCTTC
CDR3: CSAIEGYGYTF
D: -
size: -
J: TRBJ1-2
V: TRBV20-1

DNA: TGCGCCAGCAGAACAAATCGCAGGGGGAGGATATTGTTCTACGAGCAGTACTTC
CDR3: CASRTNRRGRILFYEQYF
D: -
size: -
J: TRBJ2-7
V: TRBV10-1

DNA: TGCGCCAGCAGCCAGCAAGGGGGACAGGGCGAAAAACTGTTTTTT
CDR3: CASSQQGGQGEKLFF
D: TRBD1
size: -
J: TRBJ1-4
V: TRBV5-1

DNA: TGTGCCAGCAGCCAAGTAGGGACAGGGACTAATGAAAAACTGTTTTTT
CDR3: CASSQVGTGTNEKLFF
D: TRBD1
size: -
J: TRBJ1-4
V: TRBV4-2

DNA: TGTGCCAGTAGTACCTCAGGGGGGACTGGCGAGACCCAGTACTTC
CDR3: CASSTSGGTGETQYF
D: -
size: -
J: TRBJ2-5
V: TRBV19

DNA: TGTGCCGCCAGGGGAAGCAATCAGCCCCAGCATTTT
CDR3: CAARGSNQPQHF
D: -
size: -
J: TRBJ1-5
V: TRBV19

DNA: TGTGCCAGTAGTCCTCAGGGGACCACCCTCTCCTACAATGAGCAGTTCTTC
CDR3: CASSPQGTTLSYNEQFF
D: -
size: -
J: TRBJ2-1
V: TRBV19

DNA: TGTGCCAGCAGCCTGCAGAGGAAAGGAGATAGCTCTGGGGCCAACGTCCTGACTTTC
CDR3: CASSLQRKGDSSGANVLTF
D: -
size: -
J: TRBJ2-6
V: TRBV4-2

DNA: TGTGCCAGTAGTCATTTGCGGGGACAGGGGCTTCAGCCCCAGCATTTT
CDR3: CASSHLRGQGLQPQHF
D: TRBD1
size: once
J: TRBJ1-5
V: TRBV19

DNA: TGCGCCAGCAGCCCCTCCGGGGGGAACAGCTATGGCTACACCTTC
CDR3: CASSPSGGNSYGYTF
D: -
size: -
J: TRBJ1-2
V: TRBV5-1

DNA: TGTGCCAGCAGCCCCGTCGGGTCTAACTATGGCTACACCTTC
CDR3: CASSPVGSNYGYTF
D: -
size: -
J: TRBJ1-2
V: TRBV7-2

DNA: TGTGCCAGCAGTTTTCACGCGGGGAGAAGGAATGAGCAGTTCTTC
CDR3: CASSFHAGRRNEQFF
D: -
size: -
J: TRBJ2-1
V: TRBV28

DNA: TGTGCCAGCAGCTTAGGAGTAGCGGGGTTGAATGAGCAGTTCTTC
CDR3: CASSLGVAGLNEQFF
D: TRBD2
size: -
J: TRBJ2-1
V: TRBV7-3

DNA: TGTGCCAGCAGTCCGGGACTGATCAACACTGAAGCTTTCTTT
CDR3: CASSPGLINTEAFF
D: -
size: -
J: TRBJ1-1
V: TRBV28

DNA: TGTGCCAGCAGCCCACAGCCTTCGAGCGAGCAGTACTTC
CDR3: CASSPQPSSEQYF
D: -
size: -
J: TRBJ2-7
V: TRBV5-4

DNA: TGTGCCAGCAGCTCCGGACTAGCGGGGTCGGATACGCAGTATTTT
CDR3: CASSSGLAGSDTQYF
D: TRBD2
size: -
J: TRBJ2-3
V: TRBV7-2

DNA: TGTGCCAGCAGCTTAGTAGGGGCAGATACGCAGTATTTT
CDR3: CASSLVGADTQYF
D: -
size: few
J: TRBJ2-3
V: TRBV11-3

DNA: TGCAGCGTTTCAGGGGGTCCCGAGACCCAGTACTTC
CDR3: CSVSGGPETQYF
D: TRBD1
size: -
J: TRBJ2-5
V: TRBV29-1

DNA: TGTGCTAGTGGTTTGGAGGGGATGCGTGGAAACACCATATATTTT
CDR3: CASGLEGMRGNTIYF
D: -
size: -
J: TRBJ1-3
V: TRBV12-5

DNA: TGTGCCAGCAGCCAGCGACAGGCGAACACCGGGGAGCTGTTTTTT
CDR3: CASSQRQANTGELFF
D: -
size: once
J: TRBJ2-2
V: TRBV7-6

DNA: TGTGCCAGTAGTATAGCAGATAGGGGTCGCGAAAAACTGTTTTTT
CDR3: CASSIADRGREKLFF
D: -
size: -
J: TRBJ1-4
V: TRBV19